What follows is one T cell receptor (beta chain) and its context. This sample was taken from a study of T cells in Graves' hyperthyroidism and ophthalmopathy. The V gene's germline CDR1 is SGHKS and CDR2 YYEKEE (reference sequence). V lost 2 bases and J 5 bases, leaving 14 bases between the germline ends. The CDR3 is 15 residues long. The CDR3 regions of TCR beta were amplified from RNA transcripts. During a first-round RT-PCR of the TCR CDR3, the HTBI primer set was used. TCRdb itself ran the multiplex PCR reads through MiXCR, one entry per CDR3 protein. The sample yields 300,000 to 450,000 distinct CDR3 sequences, around a quarter seen once.

This TCR came from a man aged 45-60 years with Graves' hyperthyroidism. The J gene is TRBJ2-1, the V gene TRBV5-5; no clear D gene. The sequenced sample consisted of blood. The CDR3 protein is CASSFYEFTHNEQFF. The CDR3 region has the DNA TGTGCCAGCAGCTTCTACGAGTTCACCCACAATGAGCAGTTCTTC.